These 24 T cell receptor beta chains were sequenced from one sample in a study of CD8 T cells in Susac syndrome. Random hexamers served to reverse transcribe about 0.5 to 1 ug RNA. TCRdb used MiXCR to reprocess the immunoSEQ multiplex PCR reads, holding one entry per CDR3 protein. In the table there are about 120,000 distinct CDR3 sequences, less than 95% of which are singletons. Sequences were obtained from CD8+ T cells from PBMCs. Receptors were obtained from a human donor in good health.

The chain links TRBV11-2 to TRBJ2-5, with 14 positions matching TRBD2. Germline V CDR1 and CDR2: SGHAT, FQNNGV. V gave up 2 bases and J gave up 2 bases; unmatched junction bases: 4. CDR3 length: 17 amino acids. CDR3 protein: CASSLRLAGGIQETQYF. The CDR3 nucleotides are TGTGCCAGCAGCTTAAGACTAGCGGGGGGGATACAAGAGACCCAGTACTTC.

This chain joins TRBV2 and TRBJ2-1, with TRBD2 matching 8 bases. The CDR3 runs 13 residues. V lost 11 bases and J lost 5; bases outside the gene matches: 8. The germline V gene encodes CDR1 SNHLY and CDR2 FYNNEI. CDR3 sequence: CAAASGPNNEQFF. Written as DNA, the CDR3 is TGTGCCGCCGCTAGCGGGCCCAACAATGAGCAGTTCTTC.

This chain connects TRBV6-5 to TRBJ2-1; D may be TRBD2 (5 bases). CDR3 length: 11 residues. Trimming removed 6 bases from V and 9 bases from J, with 9 bases in between. Germline V gene lookup returns CDR1 MNHEY and CDR2 SVGAGI. The CDR3, as DNA: TGTGCCAGCAGCAGCCGGGGTGAGCAGTTCTTC. Amino acid sequence: CASSSRGEQFF.

The V gene is TRBV19, the J gene TRBJ2-1, with 13 bases identical to TRBD2. This CDR3 comprises 16 residues. The trim removed 5 bases at V and 6 bases at J, leaving 7 bases unmatched. The germline CDR1 and CDR2 sequences are LNHDA and SQIVND (reference sequence). This chain's CDR3 is CASSPRLAGGVNEQFF. DNA for the CDR3: TGTGCCAGTAGTCCTCGACTAGCGGGGGGTGTCAATGAGCAGTTCTTC.

J is TRBJ2-1 and V is TRBV2; D is perhaps TRBD2 (6 bases). This CDR3 spans 14 amino acids. V dropped 6 bases and J dropped 4 bases, with 13 bases sitting between them. CDR1 is SNHLY, CDR2 FYNNEI, per germline. In DNA, the CDR3 is TGTGCCAGCAGGCCTGGGGACTCTTACAATGAGCAGTTCTTC. Protein: CASRPGDSYNEQFF.

V is TRBV12-3 or TRBV12-4 and J is TRBJ2-2; D may be TRBD1 (6 bases). The CDR3 contains 14 residues. Trimming pared 3 bases from V and 7 bases from J, leaving 12 bases between. The CDR3: CASSFGGAGGELFF. DNA of the CDR3: TGTGCCAGCAGTTTTGGGGGCGCCGGCGGGGAGCTGTTTTTT.

The chain combines TRBV4-1 with TRBJ1-5; D is unresolved. The CDR3 is 14 residues long. Per germline, CDR1 MGHRA and CDR2 YSYEKL. The ends were cut back, 8 bases at V and 4 bases at J, with 15 bases in the middle. The CDR3 region is CASGWDRGNQPQHF. The CDR3 DNA reads as TGCGCCAGCGGCTGGGATCGTGGAAATCAGCCCCAGCATTTT.

This clonotype came up once. The chain carries TRBV3-1 and TRBJ2-7; the D is unclear. This CDR3 contains 13 residues. V lost 1 base to trimming and J lost 6 bases, with 10 bases between them. CDR1 is LGHDT, CDR2 YNNKEL, per germline (reference sequence). CDR3 in DNA: TGTGCCAGCAGCCAAGGACTCCCCGGCGAGCAGTACTTC. Translated: CASSQGLPGEQYF.

In this sample, this clonotype turned up once. This rearrangement joins TRBV5-6 to TRBJ2-7; the match to TRBD2 covers 13 bases. There are 14 residues in the CDR3. The germline V gene encodes CDR1 SGHDT and CDR2 YYEEEE. Germline trimming cut 8 bases from V and 6 bases from J; bases unmatched to any gene: 8. The CDR3: CASRTSGGEVEQYF. In DNA form, the CDR3 reads TGTGCCAGTAGGACTAGCGGGGGCGAGGTCGAGCAGTACTTC. Drawing the rest from reference TRBV5-6 and TRBJ2-7, the complete variable domain is DAGVTQSPTHLIKTRGQQVTLRCSPKSGHDTVSWYQQALGQGPQFIFQYYEEEERQRGNFPDRFSGHQFPNYSSELNVNALLLGDSALYLCASRTSGGEVEQYFGPGTRLTVT.

This chain joins TRBV7-9 and TRBJ2-1; 10 bases are shared with TRBD1. Trimming removed 7 bases from V and 7 bases from J; junction bases left unmatched: 10. This CDR3 region has 15 residues. The V gene's germline CDR1 is SEHNR and CDR2 FQNEAQ (reference sequence). The CDR3 is CASNPPTGGHNEQFF. The CDR3, as DNA: TGTGCCAGCAACCCCCCGACAGGGGGCCATAATGAGCAGTTCTTC.

The table lists this clonotype with a count of one. The V gene is TRBV7-9, the J gene TRBJ1-2; possible D gene TRBD1, 6 bases. Per the germline V gene, CDR1 is SEHNR and CDR2 is FQNEAQ (reference sequence). The CDR3 sequence is 17 residues long. Trimming took off 7 bases at V and 3 bases at J, with 24 bases between the two ends. This CDR3 is CASISTRGRGYYYGYTF. DNA for the CDR3: TGTGCCAGCATCAGTACTAGGGGCAGGGGCTACTACTATGGCTACACCTTC.

The rearrangement joins TRBV7-3 to TRBJ2-3; 10 bases line up with TRBD2. Germline trimming cut 5 bases from V and 3 bases from J; bases unmatched to any gene: 8. Germline assignment: CDR1 SGHTA and CDR2 FQGTGA. This CDR3 contains 16 residues. CDR3 coding DNA: TGTGCCAGCAGCCCCGGGCCAGCGGGAGGGACAGATACGCAGTATTTT. Amino acid sequence: CASSPGPAGGTDTQYF.

V is TRBV20-1 and J is TRBJ1-1; weak D call: TRBD1 (5 bases). The CDR3 length is 14 residues. Trimming left V 6 bases short and J 4 bases short, with 18 bases between. Germline V lookup: CDR1 DFQATT, CDR2 SNEGSKA (reference sequence). The CDR3 nucleotides are TGCAGTGCCCAAGCACCCGGGGCGGGCACTGAAGCTTTCTTT. As protein: CSAQAPGAGTEAFF.

The chain is built from TRBV2 and TRBJ2-6, with D possibly being TRBD1 (6 bases). Trimming took off 6 bases at V and 0 bases at J, with 15 bases between the two ends. The CDR3 runs to 17 residues. Germline V CDR1 and CDR2: SNHLY, FYNNEI. This CDR3 reads CASRDLQGNSGANVLTF. Here the CDR3 DNA reads TGTGCCAGCAGGGACCTCCAGGGGAACTCTGGGGCCAACGTCCTGACTTTC.

The chain employs TRBV7-2 and TRBJ2-5; tentative D call: TRBD2 (7 bases). CDR1 SGHTA and CDR2 FQGNSA come from the germline V gene. The ends were cut back, 5 bases at V and 5 bases at J, with 21 bases in the middle. This CDR3 region has 16 residues. The CDR3 loop is CASSPYRGAQMETQYF. The CDR3 DNA reads as TGTGCCAGCAGCCCTTACCGGGGGGCACAGATGGAGACCCAGTACTTC.

V usage is TRBV12-3 or TRBV12-4 and J usage is TRBJ1-1, with no clear D. This CDR3 is built from 13 residues. Trimming stripped 3 bases from V and 6 bases from J, with 11 bases between. The chain's CDR3 is CASSLNQAAEAFF. In DNA form, the CDR3 reads TGTGCCAGCAGTTTGAACCAAGCGGCTGAAGCTTTCTTT.

The chain couples TRBV7-9 to TRBJ2-5; D not resolved. Trimming removed 2 bases from V and 2 bases from J, with 15 bases in between. The CDR3 is made up of 16 amino acids. Per germline, CDR1 SEHNR and CDR2 FQNEAQ (reference sequence). The CDR3 DNA sequence: TGTGCCAGCAGCTTACTCCCGAGGACCGGGCAAGAGACCCAGTACTTC. It is translated as CASSLLPRTGQETQYF.

J is TRBJ2-5 and V is TRBV20-1; the D gene is possibly TRBD1 (6 bases). The CDR3 consists of 17 residues. Germline CDR1 reads DFQATT; CDR2 reads SNEGSKA (reference sequence). Trimming pared 5 bases from V and 5 bases from J, leaving 27 bases between. This CDR3 reads CSAGGRGVGPETETQYF. The CDR3 DNA reads TGCAGTGCTGGGGGCCGTGGAGTGGGACCCGAAACGGAGACCCAGTACTTC.

The rearrangement uses TRBV23-1 and TRBJ2-7, with 10 bases matching TRBD1. TRBV23-1 is reported as an ORF; its role is uncertain. V trimming: 3 bases; J trimming: 5 bases; junction bases outside the gene matches: 10. The CDR3 totals 16 residues. The CDR3: CASSHSVTGGLHEQYF. CDR3 nucleotide sequence: TGCGCCAGCAGTCACTCGGTGACAGGGGGCTTGCACGAGCAGTACTTC.

This chain joins TRBV7-9 and TRBJ2-2, with D hard to call. Trimming removed 2 bases from V and 8 bases from J, with 6 bases in between. This CDR3 is 12 amino acids long. Germline V gene data show CDR1 as SEHNR and CDR2 as FQNEAQ (reference sequence). The CDR3 here is CASSLSLGELFF. The CDR3, as DNA: TGTGCCAGCAGCTTATCGCTTGGGGAGCTGTTTTTT.

The genes are TRBV14 and TRBJ2-7; 8 bases are shared with TRBD2. This CDR3 region has 17 residues. Germline values: CDR1 SGHDN, CDR2 FVKESK. V was pared by 2 bases and J by 6 bases, with 15 bases of the junction left unmatched. CDR3 loop: CASSQTTNRAGGREQYF. CDR3 DNA: TGTGCCAGCAGCCAAACCACAAACAGGGCGGGAGGTCGCGAGCAGTACTTC.

This chain uses TRBV5-1 with TRBJ1-1; TRBD1 is a possible D gene (5 bases). Germline lookup yields CDR1 SGHRS and CDR2 YFSETQ. The CDR3 spans 14 residues. Trimming removed 4 bases at V and 1 base at J, with 11 bases between. Here the CDR3 reads CASSPYQGNTEAFF. The CDR3 DNA follows: TGCGCCAGCAGCCCGTACCAGGGGAACACTGAAGCTTTCTTT.

This sequence joins TRBV5-1 and TRBJ2-1; tentative D call: TRBD2 (6 bases). This CDR3 has 14 residues. V lost 2 bases and J 6 bases, leaving 12 bases between the germline ends. Per germline, CDR1 SGHRS and CDR2 YFSETQ. CDR3 protein: CASSLGGPGNEQFF. CDR3 in DNA: TGCGCCAGCAGCTTAGGAGGGCCAGGCAATGAGCAGTTCTTC.

J is TRBJ1-5 and V is TRBV2, with 8 bases matching TRBD1. This CDR3 has 14 amino acids. Germline loops: CDR1 SNHLY, CDR2 FYNNEI. V was clipped by 6 bases and J by 6 bases; unmatched bases: 7. CDR3 residues: CASSGTGRGQPQHF. The CDR3 nucleotides are TGTGCCAGCAGCGGGACAGGAAGAGGTCAGCCCCAGCATTTT.